The 26 T cell receptor beta chains given below trace back to one sample, sequenced in a study of early T cells in non-severe SARS-CoV-2 infection. A single record per CDR3 protein comes from TCRdb applying MiXCR to the 5' RACE reads. The sample has roughly 70,000 distinct CDR3 sequences; 20% to 25% are singletons. The sample here was whole blood, taken at baseline. Receptors were obtained from an adult who was a healthcare worker with PCR-confirmed SARS-CoV-2 infection or an uninfected control (not recorded which).

This clonotype occurred a few times. The genes are TRBV4-1 and TRBJ2-4; D ambiguous. This CDR3 is built from 14 residues. V was pared by 1 base and J by 3 bases, with 7 bases between. Looked up from germline, CDR1 is MGHRA and CDR2 is YSYEKL. CDR3 sequence: CASSQVGSKNIQYF. CDR3 coding DNA: TGCGCCAGCAGCCAAGTCGGCAGCAAAAACATTCAGTACTTC.

This clonotype was seen repeatedly, ten times or more. CDR3 protein: CASSLRRTDTQYF. CDR3 sequence (DNA): TGTGCCAGCAGTCTACGAAGGACAGATACGCAGTATTTT. The V call is TRBV6-2 or TRBV6-3, the J call TRBJ2-3; no reliable D call. The germline V gene encodes CDR1 MNHEY and CDR2 SVGEGT. V was cut by 5 bases and J by 3 bases, with 9 bases left in between. The CDR3 spans 13 residues.

This rearrangement joins TRBV12-3 or TRBV12-4 to TRBJ1-1; D is unresolved. Trimming shortened V by 4 bases and J by 0 bases, and 15 bases separated the two germline ends. The length of the CDR3 is 16 residues. This CDR3 is CASSSKGLALNTEAFF. The CDR3 DNA sequence: TGTGCCAGCAGTTCGAAAGGGCTTGCTTTGAACACTGAAGCTTTCTTT.

This chain joins TRBV20-1 and TRBJ2-3, with 12 bases lining up with TRBD2. The junction had 11 bases not matched to a gene; V was cut back by 6 bases and J by 4 bases. The CDR3 extends over 16 amino acids. Germline lookup yields CDR1 DFQATT and CDR2 SNEGSKA (reference sequence). The CDR3 is CSARPPSGGAPDTQYF. CDR3 bases: TGCAGTGCCAGACCTCCTAGCGGGGGGGCCCCAGATACGCAGTATTTT.

This clonotype was counted between two and nine times. This sequence joins TRBV7-6 and TRBJ1-4; D call uncertain. This CDR3 has 12 residues. The V and J ends lost 4 bases and 6 bases respectively, with 6 bases between them. The germline V gene has CDR1 SGHVS and CDR2 FNYEAQ. The CDR3 protein is CASSSQDEKLFF. CDR3 nucleotides: TGTGCCAGCAGCTCCCAGGATGAAAAACTGTTTTTT.

This clonotype has just a few counts. J is TRBJ2-3 and V is TRBV7-9; TRBD1 or TRBD2 may be the D gene (5 bases each). This CDR3 contains 15 residues. CDR1 is SEHNR and CDR2 is FQNEAQ in the germline V gene (reference sequence). Trimming took off 1 base at V and 3 bases at J, with 11 bases between the two ends. In DNA, the CDR3 is TGTGCCAGCAGCTTAGTACAGGAGCGGACAGATACGCAGTATTTT. Amino acid sequence: CASSLVQERTDTQYF.

This clonotype was recorded at least ten times. The CDR3 region is CASRKIDEQFF. CDR3 nucleotides: TGTGCCAGCAGAAAGATAGATGAGCAGTTCTTC. The chain couples TRBV16 to TRBJ2-1; D is uncertain. CDR3 length: 11 residues. Between the trimmed V and J ends, which lost 6 bases and 8 bases, there was a span of 8 bases. From germline, CDR1 is KGHSY and CDR2 FQNENV. The whole variable domain, filled in from reference TRBV16 and TRBJ2-1, reads GEEVAQTPKHLVRGEGQKAKLYCAPIKGHSYVFWYQQVLKNEFKFLISFQNENVFDETGMPKERFSAKCLPNSPCSLEIQATKLEDSAVYFCASRKIDEQFFGPGTRLTVL.

The chain uses TRBV5-1 and TRBJ1-1; maybe TRBD1 (6 bases). CDR1 and CDR2 from the germline V gene are SGHRS and YFSETQ. Trimming shortened V by 0 bases and J by 11 bases, and 11 bases separated the two germline ends. CDR3 size: 12 residues. Written as DNA, the CDR3 is TGCGCCAGCAGCTTGGGGGACACCGCCGCTTTCTTT. Translating it yields CASSLGDTAAFF.

The CDR3 coding sequence is TGTGCCAGCAGCTTAGTATCCAATGGAGGGGAAAAACTGTTTTTT. As protein: CASSLVSNGGEKLFF. The gene calls are TRBV7-6 and TRBJ1-4, with unresolved D. Trimming left V 1 base short and J 8 bases short, with 14 bases between. Germline loops: CDR1 SGHVS, CDR2 FNYEAQ. This CDR3 has 15 residues.

The rearrangement uses TRBV29-1 and TRBJ2-7; D is unclear. The CDR3 has 12 residues. Trimming took off 1 base at V and 4 bases at J, with 8 bases between the two ends. Germline V gives CDR1 SQVTM, CDR2 ANQGSEA. CDR3 protein: CSVEGPRYEQYF. As DNA, the CDR3 is TGCAGCGTTGAAGGCCCCAGGTACGAGCAGTACTTC.

This sequence joins TRBV6-1 and TRBJ1-2; D is possibly TRBD1 (5 bases). Trimming removed 5 bases at V and 4 bases at J, with 8 bases between. The CDR3 length is 12 residues. CDR1 is MNHNS and CDR2 is SASEGT in the germline V gene. CDR3 coding DNA: TGTGCCAGCAGTAAGGGGATCTATGGCTACACCTTC. Translating gives CASSKGIYGYTF.

The V call is TRBV27, the J call TRBJ1-4; D may be TRBD1 (5 bases). Trimming stripped 8 bases from V and 1 base from J, with 14 bases between. This CDR3 is built from 15 residues. CDR1 is MNHEY, CDR2 SMNVEV, per germline (reference sequence). The CDR3: CASGTTGRTNEKLFF. CDR3 DNA: TGTGCCAGCGGAACCACGGGGCGAACTAATGAAAAACTGTTTTTT.

This clonotype was observed many times. CDR3 bases: TGTGCCAGCAGCTTATCAGGGGGCACTGAAGCTTTCTTT. It is translated as CASSLSGGTEAFF. The chain couples TRBV11-2 to TRBJ1-1; TRBD1 agrees at 7 bases. Germline CDR1 is SGHAT and CDR2 is FQNNGV. This CDR3 has 13 residues. Trimming took 2 bases from V and 4 from J; bases not matched to a gene: 1.

This clonotype came up many times. The chain recombines TRBV13 with TRBJ1-6, with unresolved D. The CDR3 has 15 amino acids. Deletions cut 7 bases from V and 10 bases from J, with 20 bases between. Germline CDR1 is PRHDT and CDR2 is FYEKMQ (reference sequence). CDR3 sequence: CASTQRYPLTSPLHF. For the CDR3, the DNA is TGTGCCAGCACCCAACGATATCCCTTAACCTCACCCCTCCACTTT.

V gene TRBV29-1 combines with J gene TRBJ2-5; 7 nucleotides match TRBD2. CDR3 length: 13 residues. The V segment lost 4 bases and the J segment 3 bases; nucleotides outside the gene matches: 5. CDR1 is SQVTM, CDR2 ANQGSEA, per germline. The CDR3 spells CSVVGLPKETQYF. In nucleotides, the CDR3 is TGCAGCGTTGTGGGACTACCTAAAGAGACCCAGTACTTC.

V usage is TRBV20-1 and J usage is TRBJ2-1; TRBD2 matches 8 bases. The CDR3 totals 16 residues. CDR1 is DFQATT, CDR2 SNEGSKA, per germline (reference sequence). With V trimmed by 1 base and J by 4 bases, 9 bases remained unmatched. The CDR3 DNA reads as TGCAGTGCTAGAGGGCCAGCGGGGGCCATATACAATGAGCAGTTCTTC. Translated, it gives CSARGPAGAIYNEQFF.

The J gene is TRBJ2-3, the V gene TRBV9; TRBD2 is a possible D gene (5 bases). Germline CDR1 SGDLS, CDR2 YYNGEE. The CDR3 sequence is 15 residues long. The germline V and J ends were trimmed by 4 bases and 5 bases, with 17 bases remaining between them. CDR3 loop: CASSHTAKEGDTQYF. CDR3 bases: TGTGCCAGCAGCCATACCGCTAAAGAGGGAGATACGCAGTATTTT.

This sequence joins TRBV7-9 and TRBJ1-1; 12 positions agree with TRBD1. Per the germline V gene, CDR1 is SEHNR and CDR2 is FQNEAQ (reference sequence). The CDR3 consists of 18 residues. The V gene end was trimmed by 5 bases and the J gene end by 0 bases; junction bases not matched to a gene: 10. The CDR3 region has the DNA TGTGCCAGCAGCGGGACAGGGGGCCTAGGGCTTATGAACACTGAAGCTTTCTTT. Translation gives CASSGTGGLGLMNTEAFF.

This clonotype was counted a few times. The CDR3 reads CATTGGRPDTQYF. CDR3 sequence (DNA): TGTGCCACGACGGGGGGGCGGCCAGATACGCAGTATTTT. The rearrangement uses TRBV12-3 or TRBV12-4 and TRBJ2-3; 8 bases are shared with TRBD2. V lost 10 bases, J lost 4 bases, and 7 bases stayed unmatched. This CDR3 has 13 residues.

The chain combines TRBV6-1 with TRBJ2-2; 11 bases fit TRBD1. The germline gives CDR1 MNHNS, CDR2 SASEGT. V lost 3 bases to trimming and J lost 6 bases; unmatched junction nucleotides: 6. This CDR3 has 16 residues. CDR3 amino acids: CASSDGTGGFAGELFF. CDR3 DNA: TGTGCCAGCAGTGACGGGACAGGGGGTTTTGCCGGGGAGCTGTTTTTT.

In DNA form, the CDR3 reads TGTGCCAGCAGTTACGAGGCAGGGGGCGAAGTTGGGGCCAACGTCCTGACTTTC. Its translation is CASSYEAGGEVGANVLTF. The chain couples TRBV6-2 or TRBV6-3 to TRBJ2-6, with TRBD1 matching 8 bases. Germline trimming cut 2 bases from V and 3 bases from J; bases unmatched to any gene: 9. This CDR3 spans 18 amino acids. The germline V gene encodes CDR1 MNHEY and CDR2 SVGEGT.

This clonotype has just a few counts. The chain uses TRBV2 and TRBJ2-1; D gene ambiguous. From germline, CDR1 is SNHLY and CDR2 FYNNEI. There are 15 residues in the CDR3. V was pared by 1 base and J by 0 bases, with 7 bases between. The CDR3 nucleotides are TGTGCCAGCAGTGAAGTTGGCGGCTCCTACAATGAGCAGTTCTTC. Translated: CASSEVGGSYNEQFF. Complete variable domain (other parts from reference TRBV2 and TRBJ2-1): EPEVTQTPSHQVTQMGQEVILRCVPISNHLYFYWYRQILGQKVEFLVSFYNNEISEKSEIFDDQFSVERPDGSNFTLKIRSTKLEDSAMYFCASSEVGGSYNEQFFGPGTRLTVL.

The chain employs TRBV6-6 and TRBJ2-7; 8 bases agree with TRBD1. This CDR3 has 16 amino acids. The germline V gene has CDR1 MNHNY and CDR2 SVGAGI (reference sequence). Trimming at V came to 6 bases and at J to 1 base, leaving 11 bases not matched to a gene. The CDR3 nucleotides are TGTGCCAGCAGAAGCCGCGACAGGGGTTTTTCCTACGAGCAGTACTTC. Translating gives CASRSRDRGFSYEQYF.

With regard to this clonotype: A read error may account for a junction end that differs from germline. The J gene is TRBJ2-5, the V gene TRBV6-8; D gene uncertain. The V gene's germline CDR1 is MNHGY and CDR2 SAAAGT. The CDR3 spans 8 residues. The CDR3 here is CASHPQYF. In DNA form, the CDR3 reads TGCGCCAGCCACCCCCAGTACTTC.

This clonotype has ten or more counts. The chain employs TRBV2 and TRBJ2-3, with 10 bases matching TRBD2. V was pared by 5 bases and J by 4 bases, with 12 bases of the junction left unmatched. This CDR3 comprises 17 residues. The germline CDR1 and CDR2 sequences are SNHLY and FYNNEI. The CDR3 DNA reads as TGTGCCAGCAGTATCCTAGCGGGGGCCCGGATCCCAGATACGCAGTATTTT. This translates into CASSILAGARIPDTQYF.

In its sample, this clonotype was seen a few times. The V and J genes are TRBV29-1 and TRBJ2-5, with a weak D call TRBD2 (7 bases). V gave up 5 bases and J gave up 2 bases, with 9 bases separating them. CDR3 size: 12 residues. Looked up from germline, CDR1 is SQVTM and CDR2 is ANQGSEA. In nucleotides, the CDR3 is TGCAGCGTTCGGGGGGCGCAAGAGACCCAGTACTTC. This translates into CSVRGAQETQYF.